This is a list of T cell receptor beta chains from one sample in a study of T cell repertoires in cytomegalovirus infection. Via MiXCR, TCRdb re-called the reads, giving one row per CDR3 protein. The sample has around 900,000 distinct CDR3 sequences; around a third are singletons. These receptors have no identified antigens. The specimen comprised cultured CD8+ T cells from PBMCs, sampled from culture after CMV antigen stimulation. The receptors here all came from a human donor in good health (CMV status not recorded). Some clones in this sample may be carry-over from other donors' samples. CDR3s include the opening cysteine and the closing phenylalanine or tryptophan.

j_call v_call cdr3_aa
TRBJ1-5 TRBV27 CASSDGTGGGYQPQHF
TRBJ1-5 TRBV12-3/TRBV12-4 CASSLLAEYHKINQPQHF
TRBJ2-5 TRBV7-9 CASSSQGEETQYF
TRBJ1-3 TRBV14 CASSQGGGGNTIYF
TRBJ1-1 TRBV6-5 CASSSGTLYGAFF
TRBJ1-2 TRBV6-5 CASSSEIDSPYGYTF
TRBJ2-2 TRBV7-8 CASSPGQGAYGELFF
TRBJ2-5 TRBV28 CASSLGQDHQETQYF
TRBJ2-1 TRBV4-1 CASSQENSGEQFF
TRBJ1-6 TRBV6-5 CASRIGGSVSPLHF
TRBJ2-1 TRBV4-2 CASGGGGASEQFF
TRBJ2-3 TRBV19 CASSTTSGYAASTDTQYF
TRBJ2-1 TRBV7-2 CASSSPRGTAITYNEQFF
TRBJ1-6 TRBV7-9 CASSASLGSPLHF
TRBJ2-1 TRBV7-6 CASSSLTGGAQANEQFF
TRBJ2-1 TRBV6-2/TRBV6-3 CASSYLQLAGEGNEQFF
TRBJ2-3 TRBV7-2 CASSLELSFSTDTQYF
TRBJ2-2 TRBV11-2 CASSFLRDTNTGELFF
TRBJ2-1 TRBV6-2/TRBV6-3 CASSYYRASSYNEQFF
TRBJ1-1 TRBV11-2 CASSPYRGRRNGAEAFF
TRBJ2-1 TRBV7-9 CASSHSYRDSNEQFF
TRBJ1-1 TRBV2 CAFEYRDANTEAFF
TRBJ1-2 TRBV12-3/TRBV12-4 CASSLLLAGGDSYGYTF
TRBJ1-1 TRBV12-3/TRBV12-4 CASSSRDRAWDTEAFF
TRBJ2-1 TRBV2 CAKGGAPSYNEQFF
TRBJ1-4 TRBV6-2/TRBV6-3 CASSYPPSTNEKLFF
TRBJ2-1 TRBV9 CASSAGGGAYNEQFF
TRBJ2-3 TRBV11-3 CASSSIGLATDTEYF
TRBJ1-1 TRBV27 CASSDSYMNTEAFF
TRBJ2-1 TRBV4-1 CASSQVRSGGIWEQFF
TRBJ1-4 TRBV15 CATSSSRGRGNEKLFF
TRBJ2-4 TRBV19 CASSIVRTGVFKNIQYF